Listed here are 24 T cell receptor beta chains from one sample, sequenced in a study of T cells in Graves' hyperthyroidism and ophthalmopathy. What was amplified from RNA transcripts were TCR beta CDR3 regions. The primer set for the first-round RT-PCR of the TCR CDR3 was HTBI. TCRdb used MiXCR to reprocess the multiplex PCR reads, holding one entry per CDR3 protein. The table lists approximately 410,000 distinct CDR3 sequences, roughly 14% of them singletons. Sequencing was carried out using blood. The source of these receptors is a man aged 18 to 35 with Graves' ophthalmopathy.

This clonotype was detected many times. This rearrangement joins TRBV5-1 to TRBJ2-3; D unresolved. Deletions cut 4 bases from V and 2 bases from J, with 14 bases between. The CDR3 sequence is 15 residues long. Looked up from germline, CDR1 is SGHRS and CDR2 is YFSETQ. The CDR3 DNA is TGCGCCAGCAGCCGCTTTACTGAGGCCACAGATACGCAGTATTTT. This sequence encodes CASSRFTEATDTQYF.

In its sample, this clonotype was seen a few times. The CDR3: CASSDNPGRFYTGELFF. The CDR3 region has the DNA TGTGCCAGCAGCGATAACCCGGGACGGTTTTACACCGGGGAGCTGTTTTTT. The gene calls are TRBV3-1 and TRBJ2-2; D assignment may be TRBD1 or TRBD2 (5 bases each). Germline CDR1 LGHDT, CDR2 YNNKEL (reference sequence). This CDR3 is 17 amino acids long. V dropped 5 bases and J dropped 3 bases, with 19 bases sitting between them.

This clonotype was counted at least ten times. V usage is TRBV2 and J usage is TRBJ2-5, with 8 bases fitting TRBD1. J gave up 4 bases and V 5 bases, and 6 bases lay outside the gene matches. Germline loops: CDR1 SNHLY, CDR2 FYNNEI. This CDR3 has 14 residues. CDR3: CASSQGAPGETQYF. DNA of the CDR3: TGTGCCAGCAGTCAGGGGGCGCCAGGAGAGACCCAGTACTTC.

This clonotype was observed many times. The chain carries TRBV9 and TRBJ1-6, with D possibly TRBD1 on 5 matching bases. Germline lookup yields CDR1 SGDLS and CDR2 YYNGEE. V gave up 0 bases and J gave up 10 bases, with 14 bases separating them. The CDR3 runs to 15 residues. The CDR3 nucleotides read TGTGCCAGCAGCGTAGAAGACAGTCCCTTCTCACCCCTCCACTTT. This translates into CASSVEDSPFSPLHF.

V usage is TRBV2 and J usage is TRBJ2-7; no firm D call. This CDR3 is 15 amino acids long. The V gene's germline CDR1 is SNHLY and CDR2 FYNNEI. Trimming shortened V by 3 bases and J by 2 bases, and 14 bases separated the two germline ends. The CDR3 reads CASSDRPFPTYEQYF. CDR3 coding DNA: TGTGCCAGCAGTGACAGGCCTTTCCCGACCTACGAGCAGTACTTC. Full variable domain (rest looked up from reference TRBV2 and TRBJ2-7): EPEVTQTPSHQVTQMGQEVILRCVPISNHLYFYWYRQILGQKVEFLVSFYNNEISEKSEIFDDQFSVERPDGSNFTLKIRSTKLEDSAMYFCASSDRPFPTYEQYFGPGTRLTVT.

This clonotype came up many times. This chain connects TRBV12-3 or TRBV12-4 to TRBJ1-6, with D unresolved. Trimming pared 2 bases from V and 10 bases from J, leaving 15 bases between. The CDR3 has 15 residues. The DNA of the CDR3 is TGTGCCAGCAGTTTAAGCTTTTTAGGGAGGTCACCCCTCCACTTT. Residues: CASSLSFLGRSPLHF.

This clonotype was picked up many times. This rearrangement joins TRBV7-2 to TRBJ1-1; D is unresolved. The CDR3 loop spans 12 amino acids. Germline lookup yields CDR1 SGHTA and CDR2 FQGNSA. The germline V and J ends were trimmed by 1 base and 6 bases, with 6 bases remaining between them. CDR3 DNA: TGTGCCAGCAGCTTAGGAGAGGCTGAAGCTTTCTTT. Translation gives CASSLGEAEAFF.

This clonotype was detected many times. The J gene is TRBJ1-6, the V gene TRBV15; no clear D. CDR1 and CDR2 (germline): LNHNV, YYDKDF (reference sequence). CDR3 size: 15 residues. Between the trimmed V and J ends, which lost 4 bases and 5 bases, there was a span of 12 bases. CDR3 DNA: TGTGCCACCAGCAAATCAGGAATAAATAATTCACCCCTCCACTTT. It yields the protein CATSKSGINNSPLHF. The whole variable domain, filled in from reference TRBV15 and TRBJ1-6, reads DAMVIQNPRYQVTQFGKPVTLSCSQTLNHNVMYWYQQKSSQAPKLLFHYYDKDFNNEADTPDNFQSRRPNTSFCFLDIRSPGLGDTAMYLCATSKSGINNSPLHFGNGTRLTVT.

The rearrangement uses TRBV20-1 and TRBJ2-5; 9 bases agree with TRBD2. The CDR3 contains 12 residues. Germline CDR1 reads DFQATT; CDR2 reads SNEGSKA (reference sequence). CDR3: CRAGGGTEGEYF. The CDR3 DNA is TGCAGGGCGGGGGGGGGGACGGAGGGGGAGTACTTC.

This clonotype appeared a few times. The V call is TRBV6-5, the J call TRBJ2-7; TRBD2 agrees at 13 bases. Trimming took 4 bases from V and 4 from J; bases not matched to a gene: 4. In germline, CDR1 is MNHEY, CDR2 SVGAGI. The CDR3 has 15 amino acids. CDR3 amino acids: CASSSGTSGIYEQYF. The CDR3 DNA reads TGTGCCAGCAGTTCAGGGACTAGCGGGATTTACGAGCAGTACTTC.

For this clonotype: A much larger clone differs by one base, so this may be a read error. The gene calls are TRBV11-2 and TRBJ1-4; no clear D. Germline V gene data show CDR1 as SGHAT and CDR2 as FQNNGV. The CDR3 extends over 12 amino acids. For the CDR3, the DNA is TGTGCCAGCAGGGACGGGAATGAAAAACTGTCTTTT. This sequence encodes CASRDGNEKLSF.

Remarks on this clonotype: This could be a read error, since a much larger clone is one nucleotide away. The chain links TRBV5-1 to TRBJ2-7; D is unclear. Germline V CDR1 and CDR2: SGHRS, YFSETQ. This CDR3 is 14 amino acids long. The V and J ends lost 0 bases and 7 bases respectively, with 14 bases between them. CDR3 DNA: TGCGCCAGCAGCTTGGCGACCCGGGCGATTGAGCAGTACTTC. As protein: CASSLATRAIEQYF. Full variable domain (rest looked up from reference TRBV5-1 and TRBJ2-7): KAGVTQTPRYLIKTRGQQVTLSCSPISGHRSVSWYQQTPGQGLQFLFEYFSETQRNKGNFPGRFSGRQFSNSRSEMNVSTLELGDSALYLCASSLATRAIEQYFGPGTRLTVT.

This chain joins TRBV29-1 and TRBJ1-2; 7 positions agree with TRBD1. The CDR3 consists of 14 residues. The ends lost 5 bases at V and 7 bases at J; junction bases unmatched: 13. Germline V gives CDR1 SQVTM, CDR2 ANQGSEA. CDR3 in amino acids: CSVPVGEGAAGYTF. The CDR3 DNA is TGCAGCGTTCCTGTCGGAGAGGGGGCGGCTGGCTACACCTTC.

This clonotype was observed at least ten times. V and J are TRBV13 and TRBJ2-5; D unclear. CDR1 PRHDT and CDR2 FYEKMQ come from the germline V gene (reference sequence). V lost 6 bases and J lost 5, with 10 bases in between. This CDR3 spans 12 amino acids. The CDR3 protein is CASRWYGETQYF. In DNA form, the CDR3 reads TGTGCCAGCAGATGGTATGGGGAGACCCAGTACTTC. The full variable domain, completed using reference TRBV13 and TRBJ2-5, is AAGVIQSPRHLIKEKRETATLKCYPIPRHDTVYWYQQGPGQDPQFLISFYEKMQSDKGSIPDRFSAQQFSDYHSELNMSSLELGDSALYFCASRWYGETQYFGPGTRLLVL.

This clonotype was observed many times. The chain joins TRBV29-1 to TRBJ2-1; TRBD1 might be the D (6 bases). Between the trimmed V and J ends, which lost 3 bases and 2 bases, there was a span of 17 bases. The CDR3 sequence is 16 residues long. Germline values: CDR1 SQVTM, CDR2 ANQGSEA. The CDR3 reads CSVERWDMATYNEQFF. In DNA form, the CDR3 reads TGCAGCGTTGAGCGATGGGACATGGCAACCTACAATGAGCAGTTCTTC.

The rearrangement joins TRBV7-2 to TRBJ2-1; no reliable D call. CDR1 SGHTA and CDR2 FQGNSA come from the germline V gene. There are 14 residues in the CDR3. V was clipped by 4 bases and J by 7 bases, with 14 bases between them. CDR3 coding DNA: TGTGCCAGCAGCTCGTCTGGAAATGCGAATGAGCAGTTCTTC. Encoded protein: CASSSSGNANEQFF.

The chain employs TRBV19 and TRBJ1-1, with a weak D call TRBD1 (5 bases). Germline V CDR1 and CDR2: LNHDA, SQIVND (reference sequence). The V gene lost 5 bases and the J gene lost 0 bases, with 16 bases spanning the gap. This CDR3 is built from 16 residues. The CDR3 here is CASSSRGRTMNTEAFF. In DNA, the CDR3 is TGTGCCAGTAGTTCACGGGGACGGACTATGAACACTGAAGCTTTCTTT. Variable domain in full (rest from reference TRBV19 and TRBJ1-1): DGGITQSPKYLFRKEGQNVTLSCEQNLNHDAMYWYRQDPGQGLRLIYYSQIVNDFQKGDIAEGYSVSREKKESFPLTVTSAQKNPTAFYLCASSSRGRTMNTEAFFGQGTRLTVV.

This chain connects TRBV7-2 to TRBJ1-2; 9 bases agree with TRBD1. V was clipped by 4 bases and J by 3 bases; unmatched bases: 3. The CDR3 contains 14 residues. The V gene's germline CDR1 is SGHTA and CDR2 FQGNSA. As DNA, the CDR3 is TGTGCCAGCAGCTCGGACAGGGGTTACTATGGCTACACCTTC. Protein sequence: CASSSDRGYYGYTF.

This clonotype was seen many times. V and J are TRBV20-1 and TRBJ2-5, with D maybe TRBD2 (5 bases). The CDR3 contains 14 residues. Trimming stripped 3 bases from V and 2 bases from J, with 13 bases between. Germline loops: CDR1 DFQATT, CDR2 SNEGSKA (reference sequence). The CDR3 reads CSASRPGVQETQYF. In nucleotides, the CDR3 is TGCAGTGCTAGCAGACCCGGGGTTCAAGAGACCCAGTACTTC.

The rearrangement links TRBV19 to TRBJ2-1, with 8 bases identical to TRBD2. This CDR3 comprises 14 residues. V shed 3 bases, J shed 10 bases, and the junction held 8 bases outside the gene matches. The germline V gene has CDR1 LNHDA and CDR2 SQIVND (reference sequence). The CDR3 DNA is TGTGCCAGTAGTATCCAGAGTAGCGGGGACGAGCAGTTCTTC. Translating it yields CASSIQSSGDEQFF. Supplemented by reference TRBV19 and TRBJ2-1, the full variable domain reads DGGITQSPKYLFRKEGQNVTLSCEQNLNHDAMYWYRQDPGQGLRLIYYSQIVNDFQKGDIAEGYSVSREKKESFPLTVTSAQKNPTAFYLCASSIQSSGDEQFFGPGTRLTVL.

V and J are TRBV15 and TRBJ1-5; D gene unclear. The CDR3 is 13 residues long. Germline V gives CDR1 LNHNV, CDR2 YYDKDF (reference sequence). V was clipped by 3 bases and J by 3 bases, with 6 bases between them. CDR3 DNA sequence: TGTGCCACCAGCAGGGTAGACAATCAGCCCCAGCATTTT. This translates into CATSRVDNQPQHF.

This clonotype has at least ten counts. In DNA, the CDR3 is TGTGCCAGCAGACCCCTTGGACAGATGCCGTGGACAGCGGGGCACTACGAGCAGTACTTC. It encodes CASRPLGQMPWTAGHYEQYF. This chain connects TRBV12-3 or TRBV12-4 to TRBJ2-7, with TRBD2 as a possible D gene (7 bases). The CDR3 covers 20 residues. Trimming pared 6 bases from V and 3 bases from J, leaving 33 bases between.

This clonotype was counted at least ten times. CDR3 region: CASSYSRSDFYEQYF. For the CDR3, the DNA is TGTGCCAGCAGTTACTCGCGCAGCGACTTCTACGAGCAGTACTTC. The rearrangement joins TRBV6-6 to TRBJ2-7, with no clear D. Germline V lookup: CDR1 MNHNY, CDR2 SVGAGI (reference sequence). V was pared by 0 bases and J by 3 bases, with 12 bases between. The CDR3 sequence is 15 residues long.

There are many counts of this clonotype. DNA for the CDR3: TGCAGTGCTAGAGATCAGTGGGACGGTGTTTCCAAAAACATTCAGTACTTC. Translation gives CSARDQWDGVSKNIQYF. The rearrangement joins TRBV20-1 to TRBJ2-4; D may correspond to TRBD1 or TRBD2 (5 bases each). This CDR3 has 17 amino acids. Germline V gene lookup returns CDR1 DFQATT and CDR2 SNEGSKA (reference sequence). Trimming pared 0 bases from V and 2 bases from J, leaving 17 bases between.